This T cell receptor (beta chain) appears in the sequencing data of a study of T cell responses to AZD1222 COVID-19 vaccine. Turning to this clone: Its antigen is not identified.

Some clones are missing from TCRdb's copy, which holds only in-frame ones; the method was immunoSEQ multiplex PCR. Seen here are approximately 170,000 clones, roughly 92% observed once, and the top ten hold 1.5% to 2%. Study observations and caveats: The span of vaccine-associated CD4 TCRs extended across spike, with dominance at 160-218 and 743-854.

Per the germline V gene, CDR1 is SNHLY and CDR2 is FYNNEI. V gave up 6 bases and J gave up 6 bases; unmatched junction bases: 5. The CDR3 is 15 amino acids. This sample comprised peripheral blood, obtained on day 0 of AZD1222 vaccination. The sequence was obtained from an adult in good health. The gene calls are TRBV2 and TRBJ2-1; 13 bases align to TRBD2. The CDR3 DNA sequence: TGTGCCAGCAGGGCAAGGACTAGCGGGGGCAATGAGCAGTTCTTC. Encoded protein: CASRARTSGGNEQFF.